This entry lists 9 T cell receptor beta chains sequenced from one sample in a study of cytomegalovirus exposure and HLA in healthy donors. The PCR ran on 60 Vbeta and 13 Jbeta primers. Repertoires were generated with immunoSEQ multiplex PCR, while TCRdb's copy carries only in-frame clones and drops some. This repertoire shows around 93,000 clones, approximately 81% found once; its top ten account for about 3.5%. Sequencing was done on a sample of PBMCs. These receptors came from a woman in her thirties or forties in good health and CMV-seronegative.

V usage is TRBV29-1 and J usage is TRBJ1-1; 10 nucleotides match TRBD1. Trimming took 1 base from V and 6 from J; bases not matched to a gene: 5. The CDR3 sequence is 14 residues long. Germline CDR1 and CDR2: SQVTM and ANQGSEA. The CDR3 sequence is CSVEGGQGVSEAFF. In DNA, the CDR3 is TGCAGCGTTGAAGGTGGACAGGGGGTCTCTGAAGCTTTCTTT.

The gene calls are TRBV6-5 and TRBJ2-7; 10 bases are shared with TRBD2. Germline CDR1 MNHEY, CDR2 SVGAGI. V was pared by 2 bases and J by 7 bases, with 11 bases of the junction left unmatched. This CDR3 is built from 16 residues. In nucleotides, the CDR3 is TGTGCCAGCAGTTACATGACTAGCGGGCCCGTGGGTGAGCAGTACTTC. Translating gives CASSYMTSGPVGEQYF.

This chain connects TRBV6-1 to TRBJ2-7, with 10 bases identical to TRBD2. V lost 4 bases to trimming and J lost 5 bases; unmatched junction nucleotides: 8. The CDR3 has 15 amino acids. The germline V gene has CDR1 MNHNS and CDR2 SASEGT. The DNA for the CDR3 is TGTGCCAGCAGTGGACTAGCGGGCCGGAGCCACGAGCAGTACTTC. It translates to CASSGLAGRSHEQYF.

The chain uses TRBV27 and TRBJ2-1; 10 bases fit TRBD1. The length of the CDR3 is 16 residues. Germline lookup yields CDR1 MNHEY and CDR2 SMNVEV (reference sequence). With 2 bases clipped from V and 8 bases from J, the junction kept 9 bases outside the gene matches. The CDR3 spells CASSLPGTGESHEQFF. The CDR3 nucleotides read TGTGCCAGCAGTTTACCCGGGACAGGGGAGTCCCATGAGCAGTTCTTC.

This clone has only a few counts. The genes are TRBV15 and TRBJ2-5; D might be TRBD1 (5 bases). The CDR3 consists of 14 residues. V was pared by 5 bases and J by 4 bases, with 14 bases between. Germline V CDR1 and CDR2: LNHNV, YYDKDF (reference sequence). The CDR3 sequence: CATSGAGPGETQYF. In DNA, the CDR3 is TGTGCCACCAGCGGGGCCGGGCCAGGAGAGACCCAGTACTTC.

The chain combines TRBV13 with TRBJ2-3; 15 nucleotides agree with TRBD2. Germline-derived CDR1 and CDR2 are PRHDT and FYEKMQ (reference sequence). Unmatched junction bases numbered 14, after V lost 3 bases and J lost 7 bases. The CDR3 length is 19 residues. CDR3 loop: CASSFRTSGRASRSNTQYF. CDR3 nucleotide sequence: TGTGCCAGCAGCTTCCGGACTAGCGGGAGGGCCTCGCGTTCCAATACGCAGTATTTT.

A single count supports this clone. The V call is TRBV5-6, the J call TRBJ1-4; possibly TRBD1 for D (5 bases). The V end lost 4 bases, the J end lost 12 bases, and 13 bases lay between the germline ends. Germline CDR1 and CDR2: SGHDT and YYEEEE. CDR3 length equals 12 residues. DNA for the CDR3: TGTGCCAGCAGCCGGACATATGGCGAACTGTTTTTT. This codes for CASSRTYGELFF.

V usage is TRBV9 and J usage is TRBJ1-3, with 8 positions matching TRBD1. Germline lookup yields CDR1 SGDLS and CDR2 YYNGEE. This CDR3 has 15 amino acids. Trimming at V came to 4 bases and at J to 3 bases, leaving 6 bases not matched to a gene. The CDR3 loop reads CASSPRQGNGNTIYF. The CDR3 DNA reads TGTGCCAGCAGCCCTCGACAGGGGAATGGAAACACCATATATTTT.

V gene TRBV5-1 combines with J gene TRBJ1-4, with D perhaps matching TRBD1 (5 bases). The germline V gene has CDR1 SGHRS and CDR2 YFSETQ. V dropped 0 bases and J dropped 2 bases, with 17 bases sitting between them. The CDR3 sequence is 18 residues long. The CDR3 nucleotides read TGCGCCAGCAGCTTGGCGGGCCAGGGCGTCATTACTAATGAAAAACTGTTTTTT. It specifies CASSLAGQGVITNEKLFF.